The 27 T cell receptor beta chains in this list originate from one sample, sequenced in a study of OX40 agonist ivuxolimab in advanced cancers. The method was immunoSEQ multiplex PCR; TCRdb's version includes in-frame clones alone and lacks a portion of them. The sample holds 94,000 or so clones, less than 85% seen once. The specimen was CD4+ or CD8+ T cells sorted from blood, collected in a trial of the OX40 agonist ivuxolimab. The receptors were sampled from an adult with an advanced solid tumor such as melanoma, head and neck, liver or kidney cancer.

This clone has a single count. This sequence joins TRBV2 and TRBJ1-5; D not certain. This CDR3 comprises 14 residues. Per germline, CDR1 SNHLY and CDR2 FYNNEI. Trimming left V 4 bases short and J 7 bases short, with 14 bases between. CDR3 in DNA: TGTGCCAGCAGTGGACGTGCGACGGGGCAGCCCCAGCATTTT. Translated, it gives CASSGRATGQPQHF.

This clone has a single count. The chain carries TRBV5-6 and TRBJ1-3; weak D call: TRBD1 (5 bases). Germline lookup yields CDR1 SGHDT and CDR2 YYEEEE. The CDR3 runs 16 residues. V dropped 1 base and J dropped 0 bases, with 11 bases sitting between them. CDR3 residues: CASSLWGPVSGNTIYF. The DNA of the CDR3 is TGTGCCAGCAGCTTGTGGGGACCGGTCTCTGGAAACACCATATATTTT. The whole variable domain, remainder taken from reference TRBV5-6 and TRBJ1-3, is DAGVTQSPTHLIKTRGQQVTLRCSPKSGHDTVSWYQQALGQGPQFIFQYYEEEERQRGNFPDRFSGHQFPNYSSELNVNALLLGDSALYLCASSLWGPVSGNTIYFGEGSWLTVV.

The gene calls are TRBV18 and TRBJ1-2; 8 bases align to TRBD1. The V and J ends lost 2 bases and 6 bases, in that order; junction bases with no gene match: 11. In germline, CDR1 is KGHSH, CDR2 LQKENI. The CDR3 contains 16 residues. The CDR3 protein is CASSPILGRGQDGYTF. The CDR3 DNA is TGTGCCAGCTCACCAATACTGGGCAGGGGGCAAGATGGCTACACCTTC.

The chain couples TRBV29-1 to TRBJ2-7; 7 bases are shared with TRBD1. CDR1 and CDR2 from the germline V gene are SQVTM and ANQGSEA. Germline trimming cut 3 bases from V and 4 bases from J; bases unmatched to any gene: 6. The CDR3 runs 13 residues. CDR3 sequence reads: CSVETGKGYEQYF. The CDR3 DNA sequence: TGCAGCGTTGAGACAGGGAAGGGGTACGAGCAGTACTTC.

This chain uses TRBV2 with TRBJ1-2; 7 bases are a match to TRBD1. CDR1 and CDR2 from the germline V gene are SNHLY and FYNNEI. After removal of 5 bases from V and 2 bases from J, the junction contained 8 bases not matched to a gene. This CDR3 is 15 amino acids long. DNA for the CDR3: TGTGCCAGCAGTCAACCGGACAGGCCGAACTATGGCTACACCTTC. This codes for CASSQPDRPNYGYTF.

V gene TRBV10-3 combines with J gene TRBJ1-2; maybe TRBD1 (6 bases). The germline V gene has CDR1 ENHRY and CDR2 SYGVKD. CDR3 length: 14 residues. V was clipped by 10 bases and J by 0 bases, with 15 bases between them. The CDR3: CATKGEAANYGYTF. The CDR3, as DNA: TGTGCCACCAAGGGGGAGGCGGCTAACTATGGCTACACCTTC.

CDR3 DNA sequence: TGTGCCAGCAGCTTAGGAGGTCTAGCGGGGCAGTTTTACGAGCAGTACTTC. It translates to CASSLGGLAGQFYEQYF. The chain carries TRBV7-2 and TRBJ2-7, with 9 bases that match TRBD2. The CDR3 is 17 amino acids. The ends lost 1 base at V and 4 bases at J; junction bases unmatched: 11. Germline CDR1 reads SGHTA; CDR2 reads FQGNSA.

Note on this clone: Other DNA sequences within the sample encode an identical CDR3. This rearrangement joins TRBV5-4 to TRBJ1-3, with D hard to call. The ends were cut back, 4 bases at V and 4 bases at J, with 6 bases in the middle. The germline CDR1 and CDR2 sequences are SGHNT and YYREEE (reference sequence). The CDR3 has 12 amino acids. Here the CDR3 reads CASSSGGNTIYF. In DNA form, the CDR3 reads TGTGCCAGCAGCAGTGGCGGAAACACCATATATTTT.

The V and J genes are TRBV5-1 and TRBJ2-7, with D tentatively TRBD1 (6 bases). Trimming pared 3 bases from V and 1 base from J, leaving 20 bases between. The CDR3 has 17 amino acids. Per germline, CDR1 SGHRS and CDR2 YFSETQ. The CDR3, as DNA: TGCGCCAGCAGCTATGAGGGTTTGGGGGCTGGGTCCTACGAGCAGTACTTC. It is translated as CASSYEGLGAGSYEQYF.

The rearrangement uses TRBV19 and TRBJ2-3; no firm D call. CDR3 length: 13 residues. Trimming shortened V by 6 bases and J by 1 base, and 8 bases separated the two germline ends. Looked up from germline, CDR1 is LNHDA and CDR2 is SQIVND (reference sequence). CDR3 residues: CASSTTGTDTQYF. CDR3 sequence (DNA): TGTGCCAGTAGCACTACAGGCACAGATACGCAGTATTTT.

The chain couples TRBV6-1 to TRBJ1-4; no firm D call. Germline V gene data show CDR1 as MNHNS and CDR2 as SASEGT. Trimming took off 0 bases at V and 3 bases at J, with 14 bases between the two ends. The CDR3 is made up of 17 amino acids. The CDR3 nucleotides are TGTGCCAGCAGTGAAGCGACCCCCCGAGGAGCTAATGAAAAACTGTTTTTT. Protein product: CASSEATPRGANEKLFF.

The V call is TRBV11-2, the J call TRBJ1-1, with TRBD1 matching 8 bases. Germline-derived CDR1 and CDR2 are SGHAT and FQNNGV. Losses at the gene ends were 5 bases for V and 4 bases for J; bases not matched to a gene: 9. The CDR3 consists of 15 residues. The CDR3 loop is CASSERTGRATEAFF. The CDR3 DNA is TGTGCCAGCAGCGAGAGGACAGGGAGGGCCACTGAAGCTTTCTTT.

The genes are TRBV19 and TRBJ2-7; weak D call: TRBD1 (5 bases). The V end was cut by 1 base, the J end by 6 bases, with 10 bases between. This CDR3 contains 13 residues. Germline values: CDR1 LNHDA, CDR2 SQIVND (reference sequence). This CDR3 reads CASSIGLQVEQYF. In DNA, the CDR3 is TGTGCCAGTAGTATAGGTCTACAGGTCGAGCAGTACTTC.

CDR3: CASRTGQAGYTF. In nucleotides, the CDR3 is TGTGCCAGCAGGACAGGGCAAGCTGGCTACACCTTC. The chain recombines TRBV6-1 with TRBJ1-2; 7 nucleotides agree with TRBD1. Germline V gene sequence: CDR1 MNHNS, CDR2 SASEGT. There are 12 residues in the CDR3. V lost 6 bases, J lost 7 bases, and 5 bases stayed unmatched.

The chain is built from TRBV18 and TRBJ2-7; the match to TRBD1 covers 9 bases. Per the germline V gene, CDR1 is KGHSH and CDR2 is LQKENI. Trimming took 2 bases from V and 5 from J; bases not matched to a gene: 4. This CDR3 spans 14 amino acids. For the CDR3, the DNA is TGTGCCAGCTCACCAACAGGGGGCCGTAACGAGCAGTACTTC. As protein: CASSPTGGRNEQYF.

The rearrangement links TRBV7-9 to TRBJ2-7, with D perhaps matching TRBD1 or TRBD2 (6 bases each). This CDR3 region has 14 residues. Germline CDR1 reads SEHNR; CDR2 reads FQNEAQ (reference sequence). Between the trimmed V and J ends, which lost 7 bases and 4 bases, there was a span of 17 bases. CDR3 sequence reads: CASTRDMPPYEQYF. The CDR3 nucleotides are TGTGCCAGCACGCGGGACATGCCCCCTTACGAGCAGTACTTC.

The chain combines TRBV10-3 with TRBJ2-2; D might be TRBD1 (5 bases). The V and J ends lost 0 bases and 4 bases respectively, with 9 bases between them. Looked up from germline, CDR1 is ENHRY and CDR2 is SYGVKD. The CDR3 loop spans 15 amino acids. As DNA, the CDR3 is TGTGCCATCAGTGAGTCGGGCAGGGCCACCGGGGAGCTGTTTTTT. Protein sequence: CAISESGRATGELFF.

CDR3 in amino acids: CASSARDRAYEQYF. Written as DNA, the CDR3 is TGTGCCAGCAGCGCCCGGGACAGGGCCTACGAGCAGTACTTC. V is TRBV11-2 and J is TRBJ2-7; 9 nucleotides line up with TRBD1. This CDR3 has 14 amino acids. Looked up from germline, CDR1 is SGHAT and CDR2 is FQNNGV. With 5 bases clipped from V and 2 bases from J, the junction kept 4 bases outside the gene matches.

The J gene is TRBJ2-1, the V gene TRBV7-2, with 8 bases lining up with TRBD1. Germline CDR1 is SGHTA and CDR2 is FQGNSA. This CDR3 has 14 amino acids. The V segment lost 4 bases and the J segment 6 bases; nucleotides outside the gene matches: 5. Written as DNA, the CDR3 is TGTGCCAGCAGCTCTGGGACAGGAGTCAATGAGCAGTTCTTC. It specifies CASSSGTGVNEQFF. The full variable domain, in which reference TRBV7-2 and TRBJ2-1 provide the parts outside the CDR3, is GAGVSQSPSNKVTEKGKDVELRCDPISGHTALYWYRQSLGQGLEFLIYFQGNSAPDKSGLPSDRFSAERTGGSVSTLTIQRTQQEDSAVYLCASSSGTGVNEQFFGPGTRLTVL.

This chain uses TRBV27 with TRBJ2-6; D unresolved. The germline V gene encodes CDR1 MNHEY and CDR2 SMNVEV (reference sequence). The CDR3 length is 15 residues. V was clipped by 2 bases and J by 1 base, with 6 bases between them. The CDR3 DNA follows: TGTGCCAGCAGTTTAACCAGATCTGGGGCCAACGTCCTGACTTTC. Translating it yields CASSLTRSGANVLTF.

This chain uses TRBV9 with TRBJ2-5, with a weak D call TRBD2 (6 bases). Per germline, CDR1 SGDLS and CDR2 YYNGEE. The CDR3 contains 13 residues. The CDR3, as DNA: TGTGCAAGCGGGTCTAGTTATGGGGAGACCCAGTACTTC. Translation gives CASGSSYGETQYF.

The chain combines TRBV5-4 with TRBJ1-1; TRBD1 is a possible D gene (5 bases). The CDR3 runs 15 residues. V was shortened by 4 bases and J by 0 bases, with 13 bases between the two germline ends. Germline V gene data show CDR1 as SGHNT and CDR2 as YYREEE (reference sequence). The CDR3 loop reads CASSRGTDMNTEAFF. CDR3 DNA: TGTGCCAGCAGCCGTGGGACGGACATGAACACTGAAGCTTTCTTT.

The J gene is TRBJ2-7, the V gene TRBV7-2; D possibly uses TRBD1 or TRBD2 (6 bases each). Looked up from germline, CDR1 is SGHTA and CDR2 is FQGNSA. The CDR3 runs to 16 residues. V was trimmed by 5 bases and J by 8 bases, leaving 25 bases between them. Here the CDR3 DNA reads TGTGCCAGCAGCCTGGTTGTGGGGGGCCCTTTAAATAAGCAGTACTTC. Translating it yields CASSLVVGGPLNKQYF.

The rearrangement joins TRBV5-6 to TRBJ1-1; D not certain. The CDR3 is 12 amino acids. The ends were cut back, 2 bases at V and 5 bases at J, with 7 bases in the middle. Germline V gene sequence: CDR1 SGHDT, CDR2 YYEEEE. In DNA, the CDR3 is TGTGCCAGCAGCTTACGTGGGACTGAAGCTTTCTTT. This sequence encodes CASSLRGTEAFF.

The chain is built from TRBV27 and TRBJ2-7; D might be TRBD1 or TRBD2, each matching 5 bases. V was cut by 2 bases and J by 6 bases, with 23 bases left in between. This CDR3 contains 17 residues. Germline V gives CDR1 MNHEY, CDR2 SMNVEV (reference sequence). CDR3 in DNA: TGTGCCAGCAGTTTAAGGTTCCGGCTCGGGACCGGGGCCGAGCAGTACTTC. The encoded protein is CASSLRFRLGTGAEQYF.

The rearrangement joins TRBV10-2 to TRBJ2-7; D is unresolved. Per the germline V gene, CDR1 is WSHSY and CDR2 is SAAADI. The V end lost 3 bases, the J end lost 0 bases, and 3 bases lay between the germline ends. This CDR3 contains 12 residues. The CDR3 DNA reads TGCGCCAGCAGTGAAGCCTCCTACGAGCAGTACTTC. Its protein is CASSEASYEQYF.

The chain carries TRBV5-1 and TRBJ2-2; TRBD1 aligns across 8 bases. Germline loops: CDR1 SGHRS, CDR2 YFSETQ. The CDR3 sequence is 14 residues long. V was pared by 5 bases and J by 7 bases, with 7 bases of the junction left unmatched. This CDR3 reads CASSPGQVGGELFF. The CDR3 DNA sequence: TGCGCCAGCAGTCCGGGACAGGTCGGCGGGGAGCTGTTTTTT.